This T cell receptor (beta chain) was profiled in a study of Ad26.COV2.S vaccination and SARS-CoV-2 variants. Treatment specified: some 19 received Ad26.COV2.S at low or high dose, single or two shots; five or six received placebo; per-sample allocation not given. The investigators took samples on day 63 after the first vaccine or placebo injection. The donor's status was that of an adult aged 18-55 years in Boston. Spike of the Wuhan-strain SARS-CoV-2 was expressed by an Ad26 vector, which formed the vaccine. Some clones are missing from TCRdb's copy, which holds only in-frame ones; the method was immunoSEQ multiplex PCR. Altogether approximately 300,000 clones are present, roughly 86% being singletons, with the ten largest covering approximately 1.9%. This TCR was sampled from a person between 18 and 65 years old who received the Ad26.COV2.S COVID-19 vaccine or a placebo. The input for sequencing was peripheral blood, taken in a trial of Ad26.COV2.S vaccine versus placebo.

The CDR3 DNA is TGTGCCAGCAGCCAAGGGACAGGGGAGTTTTCACCCCTCCACTTT. Translating gives CASSQGTGEFSPLHF. This chain uses TRBV3-1 (or the pseudogene TRBV3-2) with TRBJ1-6, with TRBD1 identical over 9 bases. Looked up from germline, CDR1 is LGHDT and CDR2 is YNNKEL (reference sequence). The ends lost 1 base at V and 9 bases at J; junction bases unmatched: 4. The CDR3 is 15 residues long.